Below, 25 T cell receptor beta chains from the same sample are listed, as sequenced in a study of blood T cell repertoires in COVID-19. Using immunoSEQ multiplex PCR, the repertoire was profiled, and TCRdb retains in-frame clones only, with some absent. The repertoire includes around 300,000 clones, around nine tenths of them detected once, and about 2.7% sits in the top ten. The specimen sequenced was PBMCs or T cells enriched from blood (not recorded which). The receptors originated from a woman aged 18-35 years who had recovered from COVID-19.

This clone was observed a single time. J is TRBJ1-2 and V is TRBV9, with TRBD1 identical over 8 bases. With 0 bases clipped from V and 6 bases from J, the junction kept 4 bases outside the gene matches. Germline assignment: CDR1 SGDLS and CDR2 YYNGEE. The CDR3 runs to 14 residues. Written as DNA, the CDR3 is TGTGCCAGCAGCGTAGGGACAGGGATCGATGGCTACACCTTC. Amino acids: CASSVGTGIDGYTF. The whole variable domain, filled in from reference TRBV9 and TRBJ1-2, reads DSGVTQTPKHLITATGQRVTLRCSPRSGDLSVYWYQQSLDQGLQFLIQYYNGEERAKGNILERFSAQQFPDLHSELNLSSLELGDSALYFCASSVGTGIDGYTFGSGTRLTVV.

The V gene is TRBV18, the J gene TRBJ2-5, with 8 bases lining up with TRBD1. CDR1 KGHSH and CDR2 LQKENI come from the germline V gene. The CDR3 covers 16 residues. With V trimmed by 3 bases and J by 7 bases, 13 bases remained unmatched. The CDR3 is CASSPTAQGAGGTQYF. CDR3 sequence (DNA): TGTGCCAGCTCACCGACCGCGCAGGGGGCTGGGGGGACCCAGTACTTC.

Here the CDR3 reads CAWSFDRAQECYTF. DNA of the CDR3: TGTGCCTGGAGTTTCGACAGGGCCCAAGAGTGCTACACCTTC. This chain joins TRBV30 and TRBJ1-2; 7 bases match TRBD1. This CDR3 comprises 14 residues. The V gene's germline CDR1 is GTSNPN and CDR2 SVGIG (reference sequence). After removal of 2 bases from V and 9 bases from J, the junction contained 12 bases not matched to a gene.

The rearrangement joins TRBV10-3 to TRBJ2-3; 11 nucleotides agree with TRBD2. The J segment lost 0 bases and the V segment lost 2 bases, leaving 7 bases of the junction unmatched. This CDR3 is 18 amino acids long. The V gene's germline CDR1 is ENHRY and CDR2 SYGVKD. The CDR3 reads CAISERLLAGESTDTQYF. The DNA of the CDR3 is TGTGCCATCAGTGAGAGGTTACTAGCGGGGGAGAGCACAGATACGCAGTATTTT.

The rearrangement joins TRBV27 to TRBJ2-1; TRBD2 matches 14 bases. The CDR3 extends over 14 amino acids. Germline lookup yields CDR1 MNHEY and CDR2 SMNVEV (reference sequence). The ends lost 7 bases at V and 9 bases at J; junction bases unmatched: 5. The CDR3 DNA follows: TGTGCCAGCATCGGACTAGCGGGAGGTAGTGAGCAGTTCTTC. This codes for CASIGLAGGSEQFF.

This clone was seen a few times. The chain has TRBV20-1 and TRBJ2-5, with D unclear. Deletions cut 3 bases from V and 3 bases from J, with 5 bases between. Germline V gives CDR1 DFQATT, CDR2 SNEGSKA (reference sequence). This CDR3 region has 11 residues. For the CDR3, the DNA is TGCAGTGCTAGCCGGGAAGAGACCCAGTACTTC. It encodes CSASREETQYF.

The chain links TRBV5-3 to TRBJ1-4; 7 bases map to TRBD1. TRBV5-3 is reported as an ORF; its role is uncertain. Losses at the gene ends were 6 bases for V and 1 base for J; bases not matched to a gene: 12. The CDR3 consists of 17 residues. CDR3 sequence (DNA): TGTGCCAGAAACTCTCCAGGGGGTGAAGGAACTAATGAAAAACTGTTTTTT. Translated: CARNSPGGEGTNEKLFF.

The sample holds one count of this clone. The rearrangement uses TRBV5-4 and TRBJ2-3; TRBD2 agrees at 7 bases. J gave up 6 bases and V 3 bases, and 7 bases lay outside the gene matches. CDR3 length equals 14 residues. Germline values: CDR1 SGHNT, CDR2 YYREEE (reference sequence). CDR3 nucleotide sequence: TGTGCCAGCAGCTCTAGCGGAGCAGCGGATACGCAGTATTTT. Protein: CASSSSGAADTQYF. The full variable domain, with the rest looked up from reference TRBV5-4 and TRBJ2-3, is ETGVTQSPTHLIKTRGQQVTLRCSSQSGHNTVSWYQQALGQGPQFIFQYYREEENGRGNFPPRFSGLQFPNYSSELNVNALELDDSALYLCASSSSGAADTQYFGPGTRLTVL.

The chain joins TRBV3-1 (or the pseudogene TRBV3-2) to TRBJ2-1; D unclear. From germline, CDR1 is LGHDT and CDR2 YNNKEL (reference sequence). V lost 4 bases to trimming and J lost 7 bases, with 5 bases between them. The CDR3 has 11 residues. CDR3 sequence (DNA): TGTGCCAGCAGCCTTTCGAATGAGCAGTTCTTC. Its protein product is CASSLSNEQFF.

This chain links TRBV29-1 with TRBJ2-7; possibly TRBD2 for D (6 bases). Germline V gene lookup returns CDR1 SQVTM and CDR2 ANQGSEA. V dropped 4 bases and J dropped 2 bases, with 9 bases sitting between them. CDR3 length: 12 residues. Here the CDR3 DNA reads TGCAGCGTTGCGGGGGAGACCTACGAGCAGTACTTC. Translation: CSVAGETYEQYF.

V is TRBV18 and J is TRBJ2-1, with 10 bases aligning to TRBD2. The V gene's germline CDR1 is KGHSH and CDR2 LQKENI. Losses at the gene ends were 6 bases for V and 6 bases for J; bases not matched to a gene: 11. CDR3 length: 16 amino acids. CDR3 region: CASSRRTSGTGNEQFF. The CDR3 DNA reads as TGTGCCAGCTCTAGAAGAACTAGCGGGACAGGCAATGAGCAGTTCTTC. Full variable domain (remainder filled in from reference TRBV18 and TRBJ2-1): NAGVMQNPRHLVRRRGQEARLRCSPMKGHSHVYWYRQLPEEGLKFMVYLQKENIIDESGMPKERFSAEFPKEGPSILRIQQVVRGDSAAYFCASSRRTSGTGNEQFFGPGTRLTVL.

The V gene is TRBV7-2, the J gene TRBJ2-7, with D possibly being TRBD1 (5 bases). From germline, CDR1 is SGHTA and CDR2 FQGNSA. Between the trimmed V and J ends, which lost 5 bases and 3 bases, there was a span of 8 bases. The CDR3 contains 12 residues. As DNA, the CDR3 is TGTGCCAGCAGCACCGACAGCTACGAGCAGTACTTC. This encodes CASSTDSYEQYF.

The chain is built from TRBV4-3 and TRBJ1-2; the D gene is possibly TRBD1 (5 bases). Germline values: CDR1 LGHNA, CDR2 YSLEER. The CDR3 is made up of 14 amino acids. V lost 0 bases and J 8 bases, leaving 13 bases between the germline ends. CDR3 nucleotides: TGCGCCAGCAGCCAAGATGCGCAGGGAGGCGGCTACACCTTC. Amino acid sequence: CASSQDAQGGGYTF.

The rearrangement joins TRBV5-6 to TRBJ2-5; 8 nucleotides agree with TRBD1. Germline CDR1 is SGHDT and CDR2 is YYEEEE. This CDR3 has 14 amino acids. V was pared by 4 bases and J by 4 bases, with 6 bases of the junction left unmatched. The CDR3 DNA reads TGTGCCAGCAGCACCCGGACAGGGCCAGAGACCCAGTACTTC. Amino acids: CASSTRTGPETQYF.

In its sample, this clone was seen once. V and J are TRBV15 and TRBJ1-2, with 8 nucleotides matching TRBD1. The CDR3 extends over 16 amino acids. The J segment lost 8 bases and the V segment lost 2 bases, leaving 13 bases of the junction unmatched. Germline CDR1 reads LNHNV; CDR2 reads YYDKDF (reference sequence). In DNA, the CDR3 is TGTGCCACCAGCAGATTCCCAGTAGGACAGGGCGACGGCTACACCTTC. This gives the protein CATSRFPVGQGDGYTF.

CDR3 sequence (DNA): TGTGCCAGCAGTGACAGCGAGCACTACGAGCAGTACTTC. It encodes CASSDSEHYEQYF. The V gene is TRBV6-1, the J gene TRBJ2-7, with unresolved D. The germline gives CDR1 MNHNS, CDR2 SASEGT. Trimming removed 3 bases at V and 3 bases at J, with 9 bases between. This CDR3 comprises 13 residues.

This chain joins TRBV7-6 and TRBJ2-7; possibly TRBD1 for D (6 bases). Germline-derived CDR1 and CDR2 are SGHVS and FNYEAQ. Deletions cut 5 bases from V and 5 bases from J, with 19 bases between. The CDR3 has 15 amino acids. The DNA of the CDR3 is TGTGCCAGCAGCCCCGGGACACAGGTCATCCACGAGCAGTACTTC. It codes for CASSPGTQVIHEQYF.

The chain carries TRBV4-2 and TRBJ2-5, with 13 bases that match TRBD2. Trimming at V came to 4 bases and at J to 2 bases, leaving 10 bases not matched to a gene. This CDR3 comprises 18 residues. Germline V gene sequence: CDR1 LGHNA, CDR2 YNFKEQ. For the CDR3, the DNA is TGTGCCAGCAGCCCAAGGCGACTAGCGGGAGGATCTCAAGAGACCCAGTACTTC. This sequence encodes CASSPRRLAGGSQETQYF.

Only one count was recorded for this clone. The V and J genes are TRBV18 and TRBJ2-3; weak D call: TRBD1 (5 bases). The germline V and J ends were trimmed by 3 bases and 1 base, with 14 bases remaining between them. CDR3 length: 16 residues. CDR1 and CDR2 (germline): KGHSH, LQKENI. This CDR3 is CASSPPIRVGTDTQYF. CDR3 in DNA: TGTGCCAGCTCACCGCCTATCAGGGTGGGCACAGATACGCAGTATTTT.

The chain combines TRBV3-1 (or the pseudogene TRBV3-2) with TRBJ2-1; D perhaps matches TRBD1 (6 bases). The CDR3 contains 15 residues. V dropped 1 base and J dropped 5 bases, with 12 bases sitting between them. The V gene's germline CDR1 is LGHDT and CDR2 YNNKEL (reference sequence). CDR3 region: CASSQVGQGHNEQFF. CDR3 bases: TGTGCCAGCAGCCAAGTTGGGCAGGGGCACAATGAGCAGTTCTTC.

The rearrangement uses TRBV4-3 and TRBJ2-7, with D possibly being TRBD2 (6 bases). There are 16 residues in the CDR3. V was shortened by 2 bases and J by 2 bases, with 16 bases between the two germline ends. Germline V gene sequence: CDR1 LGHNA, CDR2 YSLEER. The CDR3: CASSQTSWDSAYEQYF. The CDR3 coding sequence is TGCGCCAGCAGCCAAACTAGCTGGGATAGTGCCTACGAGCAGTACTTC.

This clone was seen only once. The chain carries TRBV7-9 and TRBJ2-1; possibly TRBD1 for D (5 bases). The V gene lost 6 bases and the J gene lost 7 bases, with 7 bases spanning the gap. Germline lookup yields CDR1 SEHNR and CDR2 FQNEAQ (reference sequence). The CDR3 totals 11 residues. DNA of the CDR3: TGTGCCAGCAGAGGGGCGAATGAGCAGTTCTTC. It codes for CASRGANEQFF.

The genes are TRBV6-6 and TRBJ1-1; 7 bases align to TRBD1. The V segment lost 6 bases and the J segment 5 bases; nucleotides outside the gene matches: 9. The CDR3 contains 14 residues. The germline CDR1 and CDR2 sequences are MNHNY and SVGAGI (reference sequence). The CDR3 nucleotides read TGTGCCAGCAGCCCACGGACAGGTGTTACTGAAGCTTTCTTT. Protein: CASSPRTGVTEAFF.

The chain uses TRBV5-1 and TRBJ2-3; possible D gene TRBD1, 5 bases. This CDR3 has 18 amino acids. Per germline, CDR1 SGHRS and CDR2 YFSETQ. Trimming shortened V by 1 base and J by 0 bases, and 18 bases separated the two germline ends. CDR3 DNA sequence: TGCGCCAGCAGCTTGAGGGGCCAGGCGGAGTCTAGCACAGATACGCAGTATTTT. It translates to CASSLRGQAESSTDTQYF.

The V call is TRBV29-1, the J call TRBJ1-4, with 7 positions matching TRBD1. The ends lost 8 bases at V and 8 bases at J; junction bases unmatched: 5. This CDR3 has 11 residues. Germline V gene lookup returns CDR1 SQVTM and CDR2 ANQGSEA. The CDR3 DNA follows: TGCAGCATCGACAGGGACGAAAAACTGTTTTTT. It codes for CSIDRDEKLFF.